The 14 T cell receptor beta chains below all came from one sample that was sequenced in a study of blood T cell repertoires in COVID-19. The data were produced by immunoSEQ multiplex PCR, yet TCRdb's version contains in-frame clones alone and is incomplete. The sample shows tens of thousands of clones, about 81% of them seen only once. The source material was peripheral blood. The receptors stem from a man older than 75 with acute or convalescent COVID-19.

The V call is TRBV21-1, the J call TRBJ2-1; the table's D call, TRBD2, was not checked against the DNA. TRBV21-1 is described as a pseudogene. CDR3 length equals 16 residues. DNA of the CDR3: TGTGCCAGCAGCAAATTGAGGCAACGAACATATAATGAGCAGTTCTTC. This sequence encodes CASSKLRQRTYNEQFF.

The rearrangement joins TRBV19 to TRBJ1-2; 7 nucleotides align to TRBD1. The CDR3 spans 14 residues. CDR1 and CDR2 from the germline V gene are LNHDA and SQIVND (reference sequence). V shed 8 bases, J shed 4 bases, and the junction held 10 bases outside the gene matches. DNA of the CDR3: TGTGCCAGTGGGACTTGGGACAGCCGCTATGGCTACACCTTC. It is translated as CASGTWDSRYGYTF.

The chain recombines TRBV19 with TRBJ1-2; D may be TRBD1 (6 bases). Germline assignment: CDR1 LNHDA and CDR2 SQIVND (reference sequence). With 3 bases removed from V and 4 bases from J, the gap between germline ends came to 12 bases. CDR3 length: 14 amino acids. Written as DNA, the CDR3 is TGTGCCAGTAGTATTAACAGGGACGTCTATGGCTACACCTTC. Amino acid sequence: CASSINRDVYGYTF.

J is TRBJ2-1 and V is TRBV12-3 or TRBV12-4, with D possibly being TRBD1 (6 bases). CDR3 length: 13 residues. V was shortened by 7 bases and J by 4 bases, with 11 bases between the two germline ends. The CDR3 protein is CASIRQGYNEQFF. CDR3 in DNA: TGTGCCAGCATACGGCAGGGGTACAATGAGCAGTTCTTC.

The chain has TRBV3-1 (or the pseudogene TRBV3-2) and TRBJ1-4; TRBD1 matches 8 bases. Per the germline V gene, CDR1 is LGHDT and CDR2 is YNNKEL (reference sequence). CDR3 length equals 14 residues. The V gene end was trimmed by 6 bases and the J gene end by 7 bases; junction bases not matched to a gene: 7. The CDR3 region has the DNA TGTGCCAGCAGGTCCGGACAGGGCGGTGAAAAACTGTTTTTT. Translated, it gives CASRSGQGGEKLFF.

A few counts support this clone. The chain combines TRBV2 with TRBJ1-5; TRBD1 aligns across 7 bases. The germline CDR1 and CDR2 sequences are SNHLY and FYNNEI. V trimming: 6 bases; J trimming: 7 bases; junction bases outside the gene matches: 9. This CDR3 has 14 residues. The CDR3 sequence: CASSQGTVRQPQHF. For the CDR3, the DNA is TGTGCCAGCAGCCAAGGGACAGTTCGGCAGCCCCAGCATTTT.

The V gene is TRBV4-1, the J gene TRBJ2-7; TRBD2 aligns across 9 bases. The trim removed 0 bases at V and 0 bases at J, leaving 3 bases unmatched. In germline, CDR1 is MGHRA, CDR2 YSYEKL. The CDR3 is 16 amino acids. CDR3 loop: CASSQEGSGGSYEQYF. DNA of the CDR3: TGCGCCAGCAGCCAAGAGGGTAGCGGGGGCTCCTACGAGCAGTACTTC.

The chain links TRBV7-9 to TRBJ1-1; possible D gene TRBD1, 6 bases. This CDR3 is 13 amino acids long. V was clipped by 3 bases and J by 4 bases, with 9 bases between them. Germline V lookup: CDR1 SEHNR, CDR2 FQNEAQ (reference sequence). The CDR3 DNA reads TGTGCCAGCAGCTTGGAAGGGGGCACTGAAGCTTTCTTT. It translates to CASSLEGGTEAFF.

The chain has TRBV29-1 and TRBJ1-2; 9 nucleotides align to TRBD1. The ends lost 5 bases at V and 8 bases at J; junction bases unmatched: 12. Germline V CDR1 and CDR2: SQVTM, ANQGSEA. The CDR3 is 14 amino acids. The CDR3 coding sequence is TGCAGCGTTCGACAGGGGGAGAAATACGGGGGCTACACCTTC. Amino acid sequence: CSVRQGEKYGGYTF. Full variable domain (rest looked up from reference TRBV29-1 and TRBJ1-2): SAVISQKPSRDICQRGTSLTIQCQVDSQVTMMFWYRQQPGQSLTLIATANQGSEATYESGFVIDKFPISRPNLTFSTLTVSNMSPEDSSIYLCSVRQGEKYGGYTFGSGTRLTVV.

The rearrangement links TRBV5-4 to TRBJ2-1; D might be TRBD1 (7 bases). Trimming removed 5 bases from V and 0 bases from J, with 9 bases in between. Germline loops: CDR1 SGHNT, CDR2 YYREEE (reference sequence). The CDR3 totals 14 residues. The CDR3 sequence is CASREGASYNEQFF. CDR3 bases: TGTGCCAGCAGGGAGGGGGCCTCCTACAATGAGCAGTTCTTC.

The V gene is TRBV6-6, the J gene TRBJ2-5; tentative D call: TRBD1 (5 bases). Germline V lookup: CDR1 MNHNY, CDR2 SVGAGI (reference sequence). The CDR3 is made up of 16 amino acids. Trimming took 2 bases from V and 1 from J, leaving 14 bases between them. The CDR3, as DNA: TGTGCCAGCAGTTACGGGGCAGACCTAGTCCAAGAGACCCAGTACTTC. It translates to CASSYGADLVQETQYF.

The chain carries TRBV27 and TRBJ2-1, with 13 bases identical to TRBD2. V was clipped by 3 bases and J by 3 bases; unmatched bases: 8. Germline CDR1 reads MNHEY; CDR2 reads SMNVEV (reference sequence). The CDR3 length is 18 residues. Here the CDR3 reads CASSFRLAGGQNYNEQFF. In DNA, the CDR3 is TGTGCCAGCAGTTTTAGACTAGCGGGGGGTCAAAACTACAATGAGCAGTTCTTC.

This CDR3 reads CASSKQGKGSYEQYF. The CDR3, as DNA: TGTGCCAGCAGCAAACAGGGGAAGGGGTCCTACGAGCAGTACTTC. The chain links TRBV11-3 to TRBJ2-7, with 7 bases matching TRBD1. Germline V gives CDR1 SGHNT, CDR2 YENEEA. The length of the CDR3 is 15 residues. J was trimmed by 1 base and V by 5 bases; bases with no gene match: 8.

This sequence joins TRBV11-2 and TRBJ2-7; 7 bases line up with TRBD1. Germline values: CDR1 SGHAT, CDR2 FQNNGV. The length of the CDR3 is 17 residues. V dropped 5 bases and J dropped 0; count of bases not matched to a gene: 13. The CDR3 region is CASSVEGTDNFSYEQYF. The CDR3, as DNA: TGTGCCAGCAGCGTCGAAGGGACAGACAATTTCTCCTACGAGCAGTACTTC. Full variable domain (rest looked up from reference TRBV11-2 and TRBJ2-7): EAGVAQSPRYKIIEKRQSVAFWCNPISGHATLYWYQQILGQGPKLLIQFQNNGVVDDSQLPKDRFSAERLKGVDSTLKIQPAKLEDSAVYLCASSVEGTDNFSYEQYFGPGTRLTVT.